The 26 T cell receptor beta chains given below trace back to one sample, sequenced in a study of shared clonotypes between healthy human individuals. The protocol was immunoSEQ multiplex PCR, while the TCRdb copy is restricted to in-frame clones and leaves out a portion. The table includes some 380,000 clones, about 96% detected once. The sample consisted of memory CD8+ T cells sorted from blood. Documented subset: CD45RO+ cells pooled with CCR7-negative TemRA cells. The source of these receptors is a man aged 30-40 years in good health.

This chain uses TRBV6-1 with TRBJ2-1; tentatively, D is TRBD1 (5 bases). Germline-derived CDR1 and CDR2 are MNHNS and SASEGT. V gave up 4 bases and J gave up 0 bases, with 19 bases separating them. The length of the CDR3 is 18 residues. The CDR3 here is CASSVLPLGQSSYNEQFF. The CDR3 region has the DNA TGTGCCAGCAGTGTCCTTCCCTTGGGGCAGAGCTCCTACAATGAGCAGTTCTTC.

This clone occurred once. The chain combines TRBV4-2 with TRBJ1-1; D gene ambiguous. CDR3 length equals 16 residues. V was clipped by 1 base and J by 1 base, with 13 bases between them. In germline, CDR1 is LGHNA, CDR2 YNFKEQ. CDR3: CASSQGRALGNTEAFF. CDR3 DNA sequence: TGTGCCAGCAGCCAAGGTAGAGCCTTGGGGAACACTGAAGCTTTCTTT.

The chain couples TRBV6-1 to TRBJ2-1, with TRBD2 matching 13 bases. V lost 8 bases, J lost 10 bases, and 8 bases stayed unmatched. The CDR3 loop spans 14 amino acids. Germline V gene sequence: CDR1 MNHNS, CDR2 SASEGT. The chain's CDR3 is CASEWTSGSKEQFF. The CDR3 DNA sequence: TGTGCCAGCGAATGGACTAGCGGGAGTAAGGAGCAGTTCTTC.

A single count supports this clone. CDR3 sequence: CASTIQGYEQYF. Here the CDR3 DNA reads TGTGCCAGCACAATACAGGGCTACGAGCAGTACTTC. The chain uses TRBV6-1 and TRBJ2-7; possible D gene TRBD1, 6 bases. The V gene lost 7 bases and the J gene lost 3 bases, with 10 bases spanning the gap. CDR1 is MNHNS and CDR2 is SASEGT in the germline V gene. The CDR3 loop spans 12 amino acids.

V usage is TRBV28 and J usage is TRBJ1-2, with D uncertain. V was pared by 4 bases and J by 2 bases, with 5 bases between. Germline V gene data show CDR1 as MDHEN and CDR2 as SYDVKM. The CDR3 is 12 amino acids. CDR3: CASSYKNYGYTF. CDR3 bases: TGTGCCAGCAGTTATAAGAACTATGGCTACACCTTC.

The chain is built from TRBV5-8 and TRBJ2-1, with D tentatively TRBD1 or TRBD2 (6 bases each). V lost 4 bases to trimming and J lost 9 bases, with 14 bases between them. Germline values: CDR1 SGHTS, CDR2 YDEGEE. The CDR3 has 13 amino acids. CDR3 DNA sequence: TGTGCCAGCAGCCCGGAACAGGGAGGTGAGCAGTTCTTC. This encodes CASSPEQGGEQFF.

This clone was picked up a small number of times. The gene calls are TRBV2 and TRBJ1-4; the D is unclear. The CDR3 consists of 9 residues. V lost 2 bases, J lost 11 bases, and 0 bases lay in between. CDR1 and CDR2 from the germline V gene are SNHLY and FYNNEI. This CDR3 is CASSEKLFF. CDR3 bases: TGTGCCAGCAGTGAAAAACTGTTTTTT.

This chain connects TRBV4-2 to TRBJ2-7; maybe TRBD1 (5 bases). CDR1 and CDR2 from the germline V gene are LGHNA and YNFKEQ. Trimming took off 1 base at V and 0 bases at J, with 7 bases between the two ends. The CDR3 contains 14 residues. The CDR3 spells CASSQGTTSYEQYF. The DNA for the CDR3 is TGTGCCAGCAGCCAAGGGACAACCTCCTACGAGCAGTACTTC.

The chain has TRBV27 and TRBJ2-5; D ambiguous. V lost 2 bases and J 6 bases, leaving 13 bases between the germline ends. This CDR3 region has 14 residues. CDR1 MNHEY and CDR2 SMNVEV come from the germline V gene (reference sequence). The CDR3 DNA is TGTGCCAGCAGTTTAGAATACGGGCGAAAGACCCAGTACTTC. It specifies CASSLEYGRKTQYF.

A remark on this clone: Different DNA sequences within this sample yield the same CDR3. V is TRBV20-1 and J is TRBJ2-7; D is undetermined. This CDR3 region has 11 residues. CDR1 DFQATT and CDR2 SNEGSKA come from the germline V gene (reference sequence). V dropped 2 bases and J dropped 4 bases, with 6 bases sitting between them. This chain's CDR3 is CSARPSYEQYF. CDR3 in DNA: TGCAGTGCTAGACCTTCATACGAGCAGTACTTC.

Comments on this clone: Other nucleotide sequences in the sample specify the same CDR3. The chain joins TRBV11-2 to TRBJ2-1; the D gene is possibly TRBD2 (6 bases). V was cut by 0 bases and J by 0 bases, with 6 bases left in between. Germline CDR1 reads SGHAT; CDR2 reads FQNNGV. The CDR3 runs to 15 residues. The CDR3 reads CASSLDGSSYNEQFF. Written as DNA, the CDR3 is TGTGCCAGCAGCTTAGACGGGAGCTCCTACAATGAGCAGTTCTTC.

V usage is TRBV5-1 and J usage is TRBJ2-3; maybe TRBD1 (6 bases). Germline assignment: CDR1 SGHRS and CDR2 YFSETQ. The V end was cut by 3 bases, the J end by 2 bases, with 10 bases between. CDR3 length equals 14 residues. This chain's CDR3 is CASSWTAVTDTQYF. The CDR3 DNA reads as TGCGCCAGCAGCTGGACAGCCGTCACAGATACGCAGTATTTT.

This clone was observed once. Other DNA sequences within the sample encode an identical CDR3. V usage is TRBV28 and J usage is TRBJ2-7, with D tentatively TRBD2 (6 bases). V shed 2 bases and J shed 3 bases, with 8 bases lying between them. The CDR3 is 13 amino acids. Germline loops: CDR1 MDHEN, CDR2 SYDVKM. The CDR3 reads CASSLGGYYEQYF. The CDR3 DNA reads as TGTGCCAGCAGTTTAGGGGGGTACTACGAGCAGTACTTC.

The chain links TRBV6-5 to TRBJ1-1; no reliable D call. The CDR3 spans 13 residues. Germline lookup yields CDR1 MNHEY and CDR2 SVGAGI. Trimming pared 2 bases from V and 0 bases from J, leaving 4 bases between. The CDR3 loop reads CASSYLMNTEAFF. CDR3 coding DNA: TGTGCCAGCAGTTACCTTATGAACACTGAAGCTTTCTTT.

This chain uses TRBV6-4 with TRBJ2-3; perhaps TRBD2 as D (6 bases). V shed 2 bases and J shed 5 bases, with 14 bases lying between them. The germline V gene has CDR1 MRHNA and CDR2 SNTAGT. The CDR3 is made up of 15 amino acids. The chain's CDR3 is CASSDLAGSLDTQYF. In nucleotides, the CDR3 is TGTGCCAGCAGTGACCTGGCGGGGTCCCTAGATACGCAGTATTTT.

This CDR3 is CAISSGYYEKLFF. The DNA of the CDR3 is TGTGCCATCAGTTCAGGGTATTATGAAAAACTGTTTTTT. J is TRBJ1-4 and V is TRBV10-3; possibly TRBD1 for D (5 bases). The CDR3 contains 13 residues. The germline V and J ends were trimmed by 5 bases and 6 bases, with 10 bases remaining between them. The germline V gene encodes CDR1 ENHRY and CDR2 SYGVKD.

J is TRBJ2-3 and V is TRBV4-2; 12 bases align to TRBD2. This CDR3 spans 15 amino acids. Germline V gives CDR1 LGHNA, CDR2 YNFKEQ. Unmatched junction bases numbered 0, after V lost 1 base and J lost 4 bases. The CDR3 bases are TGTGCCAGCAGCCAAGGACTAGCGGGAGCAGATACGCAGTATTTT. It encodes CASSQGLAGADTQYF.

The rearrangement uses TRBV25-1 and TRBJ2-3; 9 bases align to TRBD2. The trim removed 5 bases at V and 7 bases at J, leaving 7 bases unmatched. The germline gives CDR1 MGHDK, CDR2 SYGVNS. This CDR3 has 14 residues. CDR3 amino acids: CASSNSGSMNTQYF. The CDR3 DNA is TGTGCCAGCAGTAATAGCGGGAGTATGAATACGCAGTATTTT. The variable domain in full, completed from reference TRBV25-1 and TRBJ2-3, reads EADIYQTPRYLVIGTGKKITLECSQTMGHDKMYWYQQDPGMELHLIHYSYGVNSTEKGDLSSESTVSRIRTEHFPLTLESARPSHTSQYLCASSNSGSMNTQYFGPGTRLTVL.

J is TRBJ2-1 and V is TRBV28; 8 nucleotides agree with TRBD1. The length of the CDR3 is 14 residues. The V segment lost 2 bases and the J segment 5 bases; nucleotides outside the gene matches: 2. Germline V gene lookup returns CDR1 MDHEN and CDR2 SYDVKM. The CDR3 spells CASSLMTGDNEQFF. The DNA of the CDR3 is TGTGCCAGCAGTTTAATGACAGGGGACAATGAGCAGTTCTTC.

The J gene is TRBJ2-2, the V gene TRBV7-6; D is possibly TRBD1 (6 bases). V was trimmed by 2 bases and J by 0 bases, leaving 10 bases between them. In germline, CDR1 is SGHVS, CDR2 FNYEAQ. The CDR3 is made up of 16 amino acids. CDR3 nucleotide sequence: TGTGCCAGCAGCTTAAGGGGGAGTCCGAACACCGGGGAGCTGTTTTTT. Encoded protein: CASSLRGSPNTGELFF.

This clone has a single count. The chain is built from TRBV19 and TRBJ1-2; tentatively, D is TRBD1 (5 bases). CDR1 LNHDA and CDR2 SQIVND come from the germline V gene (reference sequence). V was pared by 5 bases and J by 0 bases, with 22 bases between. The CDR3 is 18 residues long. CDR3 nucleotide sequence: TGTGCCAGTAGTCGGTTGGTAGACGGCACAGGTACTAACTATGGCTACACCTTC. As protein: CASSRLVDGTGTNYGYTF.

The V and J genes are TRBV6-5 and TRBJ2-7, with D perhaps TRBD2 (6 bases). The germline gives CDR1 MNHEY, CDR2 SVGAGI. Trimming pared 0 bases from V and 3 bases from J, leaving 12 bases between. The CDR3 loop spans 15 amino acids. For the CDR3, the DNA is TGTGCCAGCAGTTACTCGTCGGGCGGGGTCTACGAGCAGTACTTC. Translation: CASSYSSGGVYEQYF.

A single count supports this clone. The V gene is TRBV5-4, the J gene TRBJ2-7; 9 nucleotides agree with TRBD2. The germline V gene has CDR1 SGHNT and CDR2 YYREEE (reference sequence). The CDR3 is 15 amino acids. With V trimmed by 1 base and J by 6 bases, 8 bases remained unmatched. Here the CDR3 reads CASSLSWGSGSEQYF. CDR3 coding DNA: TGTGCCAGCAGCTTGTCGTGGGGTAGCGGGAGCGAGCAGTACTTC.

The genes are TRBV7-9 and TRBJ2-5, with D perhaps matching TRBD2 (6 bases). This CDR3 spans 16 amino acids. Deletions cut 3 bases from V and 2 bases from J, with 16 bases between. CDR1 is SEHNR and CDR2 is FQNEAQ in the germline V gene (reference sequence). CDR3 nucleotides: TGTGCCAGCAGCTTTATGCAGGGAGGACTTCAAGAGACCCAGTACTTC. Residues: CASSFMQGGLQETQYF. The whole variable domain, filled in from reference TRBV7-9 and TRBJ2-5, reads DTGVSQNPRHKITKRGQNVTFRCDPISEHNRLYWYRQTLGQGPEFLTYFQNEAQLEKSRLLSDRFSAERPKGSFSTLEIQRTEQGDSAMYLCASSFMQGGLQETQYFGPGTRLLVL.

The rearrangement links TRBV28 to TRBJ2-3; no reliable D call. V dropped 1 base and J dropped 0 bases, with 5 bases sitting between them. The CDR3 is made up of 14 amino acids. Germline V gene sequence: CDR1 MDHEN, CDR2 SYDVKM. The CDR3 loop is CASSLYTSTDTQYF. DNA for the CDR3: TGTGCCAGCAGTTTATATACTAGCACAGATACGCAGTATTTT.

The V call is TRBV5-5, the J call TRBJ1-2; D uncertain. From germline, CDR1 is SGHKS and CDR2 YYEKEE (reference sequence). The CDR3 spans 15 residues. Trimming left V 0 bases short and J 3 bases short, with 12 bases between. DNA of the CDR3: TGTGCCAGCAGCTTGGAGGGTGGCAAGGACTATGGCTACACCTTC. This codes for CASSLEGGKDYGYTF.